Each of the 20 T cell receptor beta chains below was sequenced from the same sample in a study of blood T cell repertoires in COVID-19. Sequenced by immunoSEQ multiplex PCR; TCRdb stores in-frame clones only, minus some. The repertoire consists of some 130,000 clones, with approximately 82% occurring once and the leading ten covering roughly 9.7%. The source material was peripheral blood. Receptors originate from a man aged 35-49 years with active or convalescent COVID-19.

In regard to this clone: The junction departs from the called germline gene at one end, perhaps through a read error. This chain links TRBV7-2 with TRBJ2-5, with 7 bases identical to TRBD2. The CDR3 is made up of 15 amino acids. The germline V gene has CDR1 SGHTA and CDR2 FQGNSA. The CDR3 spells CAGSLNNRREETQYF. Here the CDR3 DNA reads TGTGCCGGCAGCTTGAACAATAGGCGGGAGGAGACCCAGTACTTC. Full variable domain (rest looked up from reference TRBV7-2 and TRBJ2-5): GAGVSQSPSNKVTEKGKDVELRCDPISGHTALYWYRQSLGQGLEFLIYFQGNSAPDKSGLPSDRFSAERTGGSVSTLTIQRTQQEDSAVYLCAGSLNNRREETQYFGPGTRLLVL.

This chain uses TRBV5-1 with TRBJ2-3; the D gene is possibly TRBD2 (6 bases). CDR1 and CDR2 (germline): SGHRS, YFSETQ. CDR3 size: 15 residues. V gave up 2 bases and J gave up 0 bases, with 10 bases separating them. CDR3 protein: CASSFGSGSTDTQYF. CDR3 DNA sequence: TGCGCCAGCAGCTTTGGTAGCGGAAGCACAGATACGCAGTATTTT.

The chain couples TRBV6-2 or TRBV6-3 to TRBJ2-3; TRBD2 aligns across 11 bases. The V and J ends lost 5 bases and 0 bases, in that order; junction bases with no gene match: 16. Germline V lookup: CDR1 MNHEY, CDR2 SVGEGT. The CDR3 runs to 20 residues. CDR3 sequence (DNA): TGTGCCAGCAGTCTCACCTCTCTAGCGGGGGGTCACACTAGCACAGATACGCAGTATTTT. Its translation: CASSLTSLAGGHTSTDTQYF.

This clone was detected once. The rearrangement links TRBV29-1 to TRBJ1-2; D not certain. Germline loops: CDR1 SQVTM, CDR2 ANQGSEA. Trimming left V 4 bases short and J 5 bases short, with 11 bases between. The CDR3 consists of 12 residues. The CDR3 DNA reads as TGCAGCGTTGTAAGCGGATTTTATGGCTACACCTTC. Residues: CSVVSGFYGYTF.

The chain is built from TRBV11-3 and TRBJ2-7; D remains ambiguous. In germline, CDR1 is SGHNT, CDR2 YENEEA. Trimming stripped 7 bases from V and 6 bases from J, with 10 bases between. This CDR3 is built from 11 residues. This CDR3 reads CASNKQSEQYF. The CDR3 DNA reads as TGTGCCAGCAACAAACAGAGCGAGCAGTACTTC.

The rearrangement links TRBV5-5 to TRBJ1-5; a weak D match, TRBD1 (6 bases). The CDR3 sequence is 14 residues long. The germline V gene has CDR1 SGHKS and CDR2 YYEKEE (reference sequence). V lost 4 bases, J lost 1 base, and 9 bases lay in between. CDR3 loop: CASSPDRSNQPQHF. CDR3 coding DNA: TGTGCCAGCAGCCCGGACAGAAGCAATCAGCCCCAGCATTTT.

The rearrangement joins TRBV29-1 to TRBJ1-1, with unresolved D. CDR3 length: 10 residues. With 7 bases removed from V and 2 bases from J, the gap between germline ends came to 5 bases. CDR1 SQVTM and CDR2 ANQGSEA come from the germline V gene. The CDR3 reads CSAINTEAFF. CDR3 coding DNA: TGCAGCGCTATCAACACTGAAGCTTTCTTT.

This chain uses TRBV25-1 with TRBJ2-7; 10 bases are a match to TRBD2. V shed 8 bases, J shed 3 bases, and the junction held 10 bases outside the gene matches. The germline V gene has CDR1 MGHDK and CDR2 SYGVNS. This CDR3 has 15 residues. CDR3 coding DNA: TGTGCCAGCGCTAGGACTAGCGGTTTTAGCTACGAGCAGTACTTC. This sequence encodes CASARTSGFSYEQYF.

The chain couples TRBV7-2 to TRBJ2-5; D perhaps matches TRBD2 (5 bases). Deletions cut 1 base from V and 1 base from J, with 19 bases between. The CDR3 sequence is 18 residues long. The germline CDR1 and CDR2 sequences are SGHTA and FQGNSA. CDR3 in amino acids: CASSLGFLSDSGQETQYF. The CDR3 region has the DNA TGTGCCAGCAGCTTAGGTTTCTTGTCGGACTCCGGCCAAGAGACCCAGTACTTC.

The V call is TRBV18, the J call TRBJ1-6; 8 bases are a match to TRBD1. Germline CDR1 and CDR2: KGHSH and LQKENI. J lost 5 bases, V lost 3 bases, and 6 bases had no gene match. The CDR3 totals 16 residues. The CDR3, as DNA: TGTGCCAGCTCACCGCAAACGGGACAGGATAATTCACCCCTCCACTTT. Encoded protein: CASSPQTGQDNSPLHF. The full variable domain, rest sourced from reference TRBV18 and TRBJ1-6, is NAGVMQNPRHLVRRRGQEARLRCSPMKGHSHVYWYRQLPEEGLKFMVYLQKENIIDESGMPKERFSAEFPKEGPSILRIQQVVRGDSAAYFCASSPQTGQDNSPLHFGNGTRLTVT.

This clone came up a few times. The rearrangement joins TRBV6-1 to TRBJ1-1, with D uncertain. The CDR3 has 15 amino acids. V was cut by 2 bases and J by 0 bases, with 10 bases left in between. The germline gives CDR1 MNHNS, CDR2 SASEGT. CDR3 DNA: TGTGCCAGCAGTGAACACAGTAACTTGAACACTGAAGCTTTCTTT. Amino acid sequence: CASSEHSNLNTEAFF.

The chain recombines TRBV3-1 (or the pseudogene TRBV3-2) with TRBJ1-3; 7 nucleotides agree with TRBD1. Germline V gene data show CDR1 as LGHDT and CDR2 as YNNKEL (reference sequence). The CDR3 spans 16 residues. V lost 4 bases and J lost 0; bases outside the gene matches: 6. The CDR3 is CASSRRTGRSGNTIYF. The CDR3 region has the DNA TGTGCCAGCAGCCGCCGGACAGGCCGCTCTGGAAACACCATATATTTT.

Only a few counts were recorded for this clone. The chain combines TRBV11-1 with TRBJ2-5, with 12 bases fitting TRBD2. Germline CDR1 reads SGHAT; CDR2 reads FQDESV (reference sequence). This CDR3 comprises 15 residues. With V trimmed by 5 bases and J by 4 bases, 5 bases remained unmatched. The CDR3 region is CASSQVGLAGETQYF. CDR3 nucleotide sequence: TGTGCCAGCAGCCAAGTGGGACTAGCGGGAGAGACCCAGTACTTC.

This chain uses TRBV6-1 with TRBJ1-5; TRBD1 matches at 8 bases. The CDR3 totals 15 residues. J was trimmed by 5 bases and V by 3 bases; bases with no gene match: 6. Germline CDR1 is MNHNS and CDR2 is SASEGT. For the CDR3, the DNA is TGTGCCAGCAGTGAGTCACAGGGGGGCGATCAGCCCCAGCATTTT. Translating gives CASSESQGGDQPQHF.

The CDR3 is CASSNPSRGSDYGYTF. Written as DNA, the CDR3 is TGTGCCAGCAGCAACCCTTCGCGGGGTTCGGACTATGGCTACACCTTC. The V call is TRBV21-1, the J call TRBJ1-2. TRBV21-1 represents a pseudogene. The CDR3 totals 16 residues.

This chain's CDR3 is CASSLSTLDYGYTF. As DNA, the CDR3 is TGTGCCAGCAGTTTATCGACGCTAGACTATGGCTACACCTTC. The chain carries TRBV27 and TRBJ1-2; D is ambiguous. The CDR3 has 14 amino acids. V was cut by 0 bases and J by 3 bases, with 8 bases left in between. Germline loops: CDR1 MNHEY, CDR2 SMNVEV (reference sequence).

The rearrangement joins TRBV3-1 (or the pseudogene TRBV3-2) to TRBJ2-3; D is uncertain. Germline V lookup: CDR1 LGHDT, CDR2 YNNKEL (reference sequence). The CDR3 loop spans 12 amino acids. The V gene lost 3 bases and the J gene lost 4 bases, with 5 bases spanning the gap. The CDR3 DNA follows: TGTGCCAGCAGCCATAGTGCAGATACGCAGTATTTT. Amino acid sequence: CASSHSADTQYF.

This sequence joins TRBV7-9 and TRBJ1-4, with TRBD1 matching 7 bases. The length of the CDR3 is 14 residues. The germline V gene has CDR1 SEHNR and CDR2 FQNEAQ (reference sequence). With V trimmed by 5 bases and J by 4 bases, 4 bases remained unmatched. CDR3 residues: CASSLRDSNEKLFF. CDR3 sequence (DNA): TGTGCCAGCAGCCTCCGGGACAGTAATGAAAAACTGTTTTTT.

In the case of this clone: One end of the junction fails to match germline, which may point to a read error. The rearrangement joins TRBV19 to TRBJ2-4, with D perhaps TRBD2 (7 bases). Germline V gene lookup returns CDR1 LNHDA and CDR2 SQIVND (reference sequence). The CDR3 sequence is 18 residues long. This CDR3 reads CASSIAARGGAGKNIQYF. In DNA form, the CDR3 reads TGTGCCAGTAGCATAGCCGCTAGGGGGGGCGCAGGCAAAAACATTCAGTACTTC.

The chain links TRBV3-1 (or the pseudogene TRBV3-2) to TRBJ2-7; 7 nucleotides agree with TRBD1. The CDR3 sequence is 17 residues long. CDR1 is LGHDT and CDR2 is YNNKEL in the germline V gene (reference sequence). With 4 bases clipped from V and 2 bases from J, the junction kept 14 bases outside the gene matches. CDR3 nucleotides: TGTGCCAGCAGCCCCCAAGGCCGTGGACAGGCAACCTACGAGCAGTACTTC. As protein: CASSPQGRGQATYEQYF.